The 7 T cell receptor beta chains below were found in one sample sequenced in a study of OX40 agonist ivuxolimab in advanced cancers. Libraries came from the immunoSEQ multiplex PCR assay. In TCRdb, the immuneACCESS table is reduced to in-frame sequences with V and J assigned. These tables do not hold every clone; where another copy was compared, an unresolved V gene accounts for under half, and the others remain unexplained. This sample is represented by tens of thousands of clones; 88% of them were singletons. The ten largest account for less than 0.6% of the sample. This specimen was CD4+ or CD8+ T cells sorted from blood, taken in a trial of the OX40 agonist ivuxolimab. These receptors came from an adult with an advanced solid tumor such as melanoma, head and neck, liver or kidney cancer.

The J gene is TRBJ2-7, the V gene TRBV5-6; TRBD1 aligns across 8 bases. The CDR3 spans 14 residues. Losses at the gene ends were 1 base for V and 7 bases for J; bases not matched to a gene: 7. The germline gives CDR1 SGHDT, CDR2 YYEEEE. The CDR3 reads CASSLSQGAPEQYF. CDR3 bases: TGTGCCAGCAGCTTGTCCCAGGGGGCGCCGGAGCAGTACTTC.

V gene TRBV10-1 combines with J gene TRBJ2-3; 9 bases are shared with TRBD1. V was clipped by 4 bases and J by 5 bases; unmatched bases: 10. The germline V gene has CDR1 WNHNN and CDR2 SYGVQD (reference sequence). This CDR3 has 16 amino acids. CDR3 in amino acids: CASSGTRDRVIDTQYF. The CDR3 bases are TGCGCCAGCAGTGGGACCCGGGACAGGGTCATAGATACGCAGTATTTT.

The genes are TRBV5-6 and TRBJ1-1; no definite D call. V lost 4 bases to trimming and J lost 2 bases, with 9 bases between them. Germline CDR1 reads SGHDT; CDR2 reads YYEEEE. CDR3 length equals 13 residues. The DNA of the CDR3 is TGTGCCAGCAGCCTCGCGGATAACACTGAAGCTTTCTTT. This sequence encodes CASSLADNTEAFF.

The chain combines TRBV7-2 with TRBJ1-3; D unresolved. The ends were cut back, 5 bases at V and 0 bases at J, with 17 bases in the middle. Looked up from germline, CDR1 is SGHTA and CDR2 is FQGNSA. The CDR3 contains 17 residues. CDR3 sequence reads: CASSPRWPRLSGNTIYF. CDR3 DNA sequence: TGTGCCAGCAGCCCTCGATGGCCGCGGCTCTCTGGAAACACCATATATTTT.

In its sample, this clone was seen a few times. This chain uses TRBV5-4 with TRBJ2-5; tentatively, D is TRBD1 (7 bases). Trimming cost V 0 bases and J 6 bases, with 15 bases left between them. CDR3 length: 15 amino acids. Per the germline V gene, CDR1 is SGHNT and CDR2 is YYREEE (reference sequence). The DNA of the CDR3 is TGTGCCAGCAGCTTGGCGGCTTCAGGGGGGAAGACCCAGTACTTC. Protein: CASSLAASGGKTQYF.

CDR3 residues: CASILAGGTEAFF. CDR3 in DNA: TGTGCCAGCATCCTCGCCGGGGGCACTGAAGCTTTCTTT. This chain uses TRBV11-2 with TRBJ1-1; D may be TRBD1 (5 bases). V gave up 7 bases and J gave up 4 bases, with 13 bases separating them. This CDR3 has 13 amino acids. Germline lookup yields CDR1 SGHAT and CDR2 FQNNGV.

The chain couples TRBV19 to TRBJ1-3; D is ambiguous. CDR1 is LNHDA and CDR2 is SQIVND in the germline V gene (reference sequence). This CDR3 is 12 amino acids long. V was shortened by 5 bases and J by 7 bases, with 9 bases between the two germline ends. The CDR3: CASSRGRNTIYF. The CDR3 DNA sequence: TGTGCCAGTAGTCGAGGTAGGAACACCATATATTTT. Together with reference TRBV19 and TRBJ1-3, the CDR3 gives the full variable domain: DGGITQSPKYLFRKEGQNVTLSCEQNLNHDAMYWYRQDPGQGLRLIYYSQIVNDFQKGDIAEGYSVSREKKESFPLTVTSAQKNPTAFYLCASSRGRNTIYFGEGSWLTVV.